A single sample is the source of the 8 T cell receptor beta chains below, sequenced in a study of response to subunit inactivated influenza vaccine. Using its own MiXCR run on the RT-PCR reads, TCRdb lists one record per CDR3 protein. Seen here are under 800,000 distinct CDR3 sequences, about 15% observed once, and the top ten hold around 7.3%. This specimen was PBMCs from blood, taken around 15 days before vaccination. The receptors originated from a middle-aged man who received an inactivated influenza vaccine.

J is TRBJ2-1 and V is TRBV27, with D possibly TRBD2 on 6 matching bases. The CDR3 loop spans 16 amino acids. Trimming removed 5 bases at V and 0 bases at J, with 14 bases between. CDR1 is MNHEY and CDR2 is SMNVEV in the germline V gene (reference sequence). In DNA, the CDR3 is TGTGCCAGCAGTCCCCTTAGCGGAAGCTCCTACAATGAGCAGTTCTTC. Translating it yields CASSPLSGSSYNEQFF.

This clonotype was observed many times. The chain has TRBV5-1 and TRBJ2-1; 10 bases are a match to TRBD2. This CDR3 spans 16 amino acids. Germline CDR1 SGHRS, CDR2 YFSETQ. The V and J ends lost 0 bases and 7 bases, in that order; junction bases with no gene match: 7. CDR3 protein: CASSLEPSGRGNEQFF. The CDR3 region has the DNA TGCGCCAGCAGCTTGGAACCCAGCGGGAGGGGGAATGAGCAGTTCTTC. Variable domain in full (rest from reference TRBV5-1 and TRBJ2-1): KAGVTQTPRYLIKTRGQQVTLSCSPISGHRSVSWYQQTPGQGLQFLFEYFSETQRNKGNFPGRFSGRQFSNSRSEMNVSTLELGDSALYLCASSLEPSGRGNEQFFGPGTRLTVL.

The chain combines TRBV28 with TRBJ2-7, with 8 bases identical to TRBD1. Losses at the gene ends were 7 bases for V and 5 bases for J; bases not matched to a gene: 13. The CDR3 spans 15 residues. In germline, CDR1 is MDHEN, CDR2 SYDVKM. The CDR3 region is CASTPPGQGEDEQYF. CDR3 bases: TGTGCCAGCACCCCACCCGGACAGGGTGAGGACGAGCAGTACTTC.

This rearrangement joins TRBV9 to TRBJ1-1; D is unresolved. Germline loops: CDR1 SGDLS, CDR2 YYNGEE. The V gene lost 0 bases and the J gene lost 0 bases, with 9 bases spanning the gap. This CDR3 has 15 amino acids. CDR3: CASSVAQVMNTEAFF. In DNA, the CDR3 is TGTGCCAGCAGCGTAGCCCAGGTAATGAACACTGAAGCTTTCTTT.

This clonotype has just a few counts. V usage is TRBV27 and J usage is TRBJ2-7; TRBD1 aligns across 9 bases. The CDR3 loop spans 17 amino acids. V gave up 8 bases and J gave up 3 bases; unmatched junction bases: 17. Germline V gene sequence: CDR1 MNHEY, CDR2 SMNVEV (reference sequence). The CDR3 protein is CASSLIRTGGSSYEQYF. The CDR3 region has the DNA TGTGCCAGCTCTCTTATAAGAACAGGGGGCTCTAGCTACGAGCAGTACTTC.

The chain carries TRBV12-3 or TRBV12-4 and TRBJ2-7; D may be TRBD1 (5 bases). The CDR3 consists of 15 residues. V was trimmed by 3 bases and J by 1 base, leaving 13 bases between them. CDR3 DNA: TGTGCCAGCAGTTTTGGGCAGGGTCTGTCCTACGAGCAGTACTTC. The encoded protein is CASSFGQGLSYEQYF.

This clonotype was recorded many times. V usage is TRBV20-1 and J usage is TRBJ2-3; the D is unclear. Per the germline V gene, CDR1 is DFQATT and CDR2 is SNEGSKA (reference sequence). With 2 bases removed from V and 2 bases from J, the gap between germline ends came to 8 bases. The CDR3 extends over 13 amino acids. The CDR3 nucleotides are TGCAGTGCTAGAATCCCGGACACAGATACGCAGTATTTT. This sequence encodes CSARIPDTDTQYF.

The rearrangement joins TRBV12-3 or TRBV12-4 to TRBJ2-7, with 9 bases identical to TRBD1. CDR3 length: 15 residues. After removal of 6 bases from V and 4 bases from J, the junction contained 10 bases not matched to a gene. The CDR3: CASSYPGQGVYEQYF. The CDR3 DNA is TGTGCCAGCAGCTACCCGGGACAGGGAGTTTACGAGCAGTACTTC.